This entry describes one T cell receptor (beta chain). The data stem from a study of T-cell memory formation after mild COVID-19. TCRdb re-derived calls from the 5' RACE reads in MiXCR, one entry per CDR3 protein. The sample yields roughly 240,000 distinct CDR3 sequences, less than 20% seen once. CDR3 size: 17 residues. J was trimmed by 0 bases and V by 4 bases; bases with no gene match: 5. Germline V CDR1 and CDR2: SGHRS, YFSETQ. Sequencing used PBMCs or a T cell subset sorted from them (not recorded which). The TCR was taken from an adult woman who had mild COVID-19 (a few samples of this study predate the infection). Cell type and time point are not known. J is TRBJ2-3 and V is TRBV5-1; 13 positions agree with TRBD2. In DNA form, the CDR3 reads TGCGCCAGCAGCCGCGGACTAGCGGGGGCTAGCACAGATACGCAGTATTTT. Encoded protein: CASSRGLAGASTDTQYF.